The clone carrying this TCR beta chain was seen a few times. The V gene end was trimmed by 5 bases and the J gene end by 6 bases; junction bases not matched to a gene: 2. Germline V lookup: CDR1 SQVTM, CDR2 ANQGSEA. CDR3 length: 12 amino acids. This entry comes from a study of PD-L1 blockade in urothelial cancer. Study-wide background: Earlier, patients had received 0 to 3 chemotherapy regimens.

As to time point: peripheral blood 6 weeks after treatment start. The repertoire was sequenced with immunoSEQ multiplex PCR; TCRdb's copy has only in-frame clones and lacks some. The data hold 25,000 to 30,000 clones, with approximately 81% observed a single time. Sequencing used PBMCs, obtained around atezolizumab (anti-PD-L1) treatment. This receptor was taken from a man between 65 and 85 years old with urothelial cancer. The chain couples TRBV29-1 to TRBJ1-5; 9 bases map to TRBD1. The CDR3 DNA follows: TGCAGCGTTTCACAGGGGGCTCAGCCCCAGCATTTT. It encodes CSVSQGAQPQHF.